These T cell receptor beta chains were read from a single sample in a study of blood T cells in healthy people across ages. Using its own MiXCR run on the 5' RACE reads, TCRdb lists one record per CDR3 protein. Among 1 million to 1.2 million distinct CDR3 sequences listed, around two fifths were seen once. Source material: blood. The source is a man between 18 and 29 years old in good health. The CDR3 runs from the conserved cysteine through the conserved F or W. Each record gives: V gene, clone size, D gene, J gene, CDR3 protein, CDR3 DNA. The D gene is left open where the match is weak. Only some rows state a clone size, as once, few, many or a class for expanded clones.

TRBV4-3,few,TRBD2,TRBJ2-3,CASSPRAGGFSTDTQYF,TGCGCCAGCAGCCCGAGAGCGGGGGGGTTTAGCACAGATACGCAGTATTTT
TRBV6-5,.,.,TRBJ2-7,CASSAGQRYEQYF,TGTGCCAGCAGCGCCGGACAGCGCTACGAGCAGTACTTC
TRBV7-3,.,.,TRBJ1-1,CASSPRLGGMNTEAFF,TGTGCCAGCAGCCCTCGGCTGGGCGGTATGAACACTGAAGCTTTCTTT
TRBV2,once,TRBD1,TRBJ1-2,CASRPGQGAIFYGYTF,TGTGCCAGCAGACCGGGACAGGGGGCGATATTTTATGGCTACACCTTC
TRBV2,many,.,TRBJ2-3,CASSVTRTDTQYF,TGTGCCAGCAGCGTAACTAGAACAGATACGCAGTATTTT
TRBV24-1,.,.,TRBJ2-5,CATSSGGFEETQYF,TGTGCCACCAGTTCCGGGGGCTTCGAAGAGACCCAGTACTTC
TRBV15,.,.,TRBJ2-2,CATSRESRGTGELFF,TGTGCCACCAGCAGAGAAAGCAGAGGTACCGGGGAGCTGTTTTTT
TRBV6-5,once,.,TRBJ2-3,CASQKDTTDTQYF,TGTGCCAGCCAAAAGGACACCACAGATACGCAGTATTTT
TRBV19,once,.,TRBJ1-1,CASTPGGLTEAFF,TGTGCCAGTACCCCGGGGGGGTTAACTGAAGCTTTCTTT
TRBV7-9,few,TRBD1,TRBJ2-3,CASSLVQGASTDTQYF,TGTGCCAGCAGCTTGGTCCAGGGGGCTTCCACAGATACGCAGTATTTT
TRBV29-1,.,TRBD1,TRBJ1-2,CSVDGTQGDYGYTF,TGCAGCGTTGACGGGACCCAGGGGGACTATGGCTACACCTTC
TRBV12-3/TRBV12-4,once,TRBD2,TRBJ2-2,CASSSSSGGAGTGELFF,TGTGCCAGCAGTTCATCTAGCGGGGGGGCGGGCACCGGGGAGCTGTTTTTT
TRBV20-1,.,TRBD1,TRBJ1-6,CSARGIWDDPAGQVNSPLHF,TGCAGTGCCAGAGGCATATGGGACGACCCGGCTGGACAGGTGAATTCACCCCTCCACTTT
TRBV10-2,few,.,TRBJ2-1,CASSETRLVSSYNEQFF,TGCGCCAGCAGTGAGACTAGACTAGTTAGCTCCTACAATGAGCAGTTCTTC
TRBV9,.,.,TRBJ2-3,CASSVSASTDTQYF,TGTGCCAGCAGCGTTTCCGCTAGCACAGATACGCAGTATTTT
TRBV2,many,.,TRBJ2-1,CASSELGGGVENEQFF,TGTGCCAGCAGTGAATTGGGAGGGGGGGTAGAGAATGAGCAGTTCTTC
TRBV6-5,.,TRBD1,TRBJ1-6,CASSYSRDRGRINSPLHF,TGTGCCAGCAGTTACTCCAGGGACAGGGGAAGGATAAATTCACCCCTCCACTTT
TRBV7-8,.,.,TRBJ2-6,CASSLVWEPGANVLTF,TGTGCCAGCAGCTTAGTTTGGGAGCCGGGGGCCAACGTCCTGACTTTC
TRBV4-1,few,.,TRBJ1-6,CASSQEGSSYNSPLHF,TGCGCCAGCAGCCAAGAGGGATCCTCCTATAATTCACCCCTCCACTTT
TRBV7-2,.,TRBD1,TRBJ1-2,CASSLGGDRNYGYTF,TGTGCCAGCAGCTTGGGAGGGGACAGAAACTATGGCTACACCTTC
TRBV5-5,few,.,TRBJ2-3,CASSLEGGVLTDTQYF,TGTGCCAGCAGCTTGGAGGGGGGAGTCCTCACAGATACGCAGTATTTT
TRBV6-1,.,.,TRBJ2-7,CASSHSYNEQYF,TGTGCCAGCAGCCACAGCTACAATGAGCAGTACTTC
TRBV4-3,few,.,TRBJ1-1,CASSQEPGQNTEAFF,TGCGCCAGCAGCCAAGAACCCGGACAGAACACTGAAGCTTTCTTT
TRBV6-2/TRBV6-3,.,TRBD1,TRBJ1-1,CASERQGGTEAFF,TGTGCCAGCGAGAGACAGGGAGGGACTGAAGCTTTCTTT
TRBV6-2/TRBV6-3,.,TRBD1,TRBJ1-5,CASRGTGDSNQPQHF,TGTGCCAGCAGAGGGACAGGGGATAGCAATCAGCCCCAGCATTTT
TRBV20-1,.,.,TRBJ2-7,CSARGTQSSYEQYF,TGCAGTGCTAGAGGGACCCAGAGCTCCTACGAGCAGTACTTC
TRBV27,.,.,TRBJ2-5,CASSATGHQKETQYF,TGTGCCAGCAGTGCTACGGGACACCAGAAAGAGACCCAGTACTTC
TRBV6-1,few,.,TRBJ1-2,CASSEAPGSGYGYTF,TGTGCCAGCAGTGAAGCTCCGGGTAGTGGCTATGGCTACACCTTC
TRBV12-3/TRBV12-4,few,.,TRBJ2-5,CASSLSFETQYF,TGTGCCAGCAGTTTAAGTTTTGAGACCCAGTACTTC
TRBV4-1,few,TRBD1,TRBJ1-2,CASSLHRGEDGYTF,TGCGCCAGCAGCCTTCACAGGGGAGAGGATGGCTACACCTTC
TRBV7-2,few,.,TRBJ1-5,CASSSPGGRSNQPQHF,TGTGCCAGCAGCTCACCTGGGGGTAGGAGCAATCAGCCCCAGCATTTT
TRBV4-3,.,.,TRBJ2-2,CASSQDPGLNTGELFF,TGCGCCAGCAGCCAAGATCCCGGGCTAAACACCGGGGAGCTGTTTTTT
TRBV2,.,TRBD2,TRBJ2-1,CASSEGTSGPVYNEQFF,TGTGCCAGCAGTGAAGGGACTAGCGGGCCCGTCTACAATGAGCAGTTCTTC
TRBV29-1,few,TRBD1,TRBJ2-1,CSAGQETYNEQFF,TGCAGCGCCGGACAGGAGACCTACAATGAGCAGTTCTTC
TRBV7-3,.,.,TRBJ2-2,CASSLGERGAVGELFF,TGTGCCAGCAGCTTAGGGGAAAGGGGAGCGGTCGGGGAGCTGTTTTTT
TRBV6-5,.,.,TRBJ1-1,CASSYSSPGMNTEAFF,TGTGCCAGCAGTTACTCGAGTCCAGGGATGAACACTGAAGCTTTCTTT
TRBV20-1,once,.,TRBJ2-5,CSASRRTEETQYF,TGCAGTGCTAGCCGCCGGACAGAAGAGACCCAGTACTTC
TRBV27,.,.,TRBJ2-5,CASSSRGLRQETQYF,TGTGCCAGTTCTTCAAGGGGATTGAGGCAAGAGACCCAGTACTTC
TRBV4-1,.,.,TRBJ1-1,CASSQDKAYTEAFF,TGCGCCAGCAGCCAAGATAAGGCCTACACTGAAGCTTTCTTT
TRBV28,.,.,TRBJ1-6,CASTITTTNSPLHF,TGTGCCAGCACCATTACAACTACTAATTCACCCCTCCACTTT
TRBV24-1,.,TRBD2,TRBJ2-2,CATSDSFPSVGGGSTGELFF,TGTGCCACCAGTGATTCTTTCCCCTCTGTCGGGGGGGGAAGCACCGGGGAGCTGTTTTTT
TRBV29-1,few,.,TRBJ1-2,CSVEDQGKSSNYGYTF,TGCAGCGTTGAGGACCAGGGTAAATCGTCTAACTATGGCTACACCTTC
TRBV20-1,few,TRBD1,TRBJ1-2,CSARDGTGVGYGYTF,TGCAGTGCTAGAGACGGGACAGGGGTAGGATATGGCTACACCTTC
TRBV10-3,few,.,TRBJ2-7,CAISPDLYEQYF,TGTGCCATCAGCCCAGACCTCTACGAGCAGTACTTC
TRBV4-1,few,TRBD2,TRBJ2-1,CASSPGGVNEQFF,TGCGCCAGCAGCCCCGGGGGGGTCAATGAGCAGTTCTTC
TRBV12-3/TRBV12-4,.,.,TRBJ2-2,CASSTGTPIEELFF,TGTGCCAGCAGTACCGGGACCCCGATAGAGGAGCTGTTTTTT
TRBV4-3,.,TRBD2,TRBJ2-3,CACSQKGPASGEVDTQYF,TGCGCCTGCAGCCAAAAAGGGCCGGCTAGCGGGGAGGTAGATACGCAGTATTTT
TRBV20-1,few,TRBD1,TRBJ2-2,CSAIETGGNTGELFF,TGCAGTGCTATCGAGACAGGGGGGAACACCGGGGAGCTGTTTTTT
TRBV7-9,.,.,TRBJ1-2,CASSLSMGFVTENYGYTF,TGTGCCAGCAGCTTATCCATGGGGTTCGTGACAGAGAACTATGGCTACACCTTC
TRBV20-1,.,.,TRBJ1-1,CSAAGRSRASFF,TGCAGTGCTGCCGGACGTTCGAGGGCCTCTTTCTTT
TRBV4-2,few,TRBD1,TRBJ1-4,CASSQGDRSTNEKLFF,TGTGCCAGCAGCCAAGGGGACAGATCAACTAATGAAAAACTGTTTTTT
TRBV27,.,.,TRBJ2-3,CASSHGGADTQYF,TGTGCCAGCAGTCACGGGGGCGCAGATACGCAGTATTTT
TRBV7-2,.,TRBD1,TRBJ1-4,CASSTQGAINTKLFF,TGTGCCAGCAGCACCCAGGGGGCGATTAATACAAAACTGTTTTTT
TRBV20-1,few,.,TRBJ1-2,CSARGGRYGYTF,TGCAGTGCTAGGGGTGGGCGCTATGGCTACACCTTC
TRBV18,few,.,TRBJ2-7,CASSPPTDGAEQYF,TGTGCCAGCTCACCACCAACAGACGGAGCCGAGCAGTACTTC